This entry features one T cell receptor beta chain sequence. The antigen remains unidentified. MiXCR, applied by TCRdb to the 5' RACE reads, yields one record per CDR3 protein. The table has under 500,000 distinct CDR3 sequences, more than 13% seen once; the top ten hold approximately 0.9%. Trimming shortened V by 5 bases and J by 4 bases, and 9 bases separated the two germline ends. CDR3 length: 12 residues. Germline V gene sequence: CDR1 DFQATT, CDR2 SNEGSKA (reference sequence). The sample originates from a study of identical twins. Study-wide results and limits: Fewer insertions marked abundant cord blood beta clonotypes; young adult naive trended weakly, memory not at all.

This same sample was also part of a study on yellow fever vaccine responses in identical twins. That study reports: Twin vaccine T cell responses reportedly seemed partly convergent, partly personalized.

Sequencing was done on a sample of CD4+ T cells sorted from blood. The receptor comes from a woman under 30 in good health. This chain joins TRBV20-1 and TRBJ2-1; D remains ambiguous. CDR3 amino acids: CSARTDYNEQFF. CDR3 DNA sequence: TGCAGTGCTCGGACGGATTACAATGAGCAGTTCTTC.